This T cell receptor beta chain is drawn from a study of OX40 agonist ivuxolimab in advanced cancers. Findings of the study overall: Antigen specificity of clonally expanded peripheral T cells was not established. Some patients without response likewise showed low normalized clonal expansion.

The CDR3 loop spans 14 amino acids. V gave up 8 bases and J gave up 1 base; unmatched junction bases: 3. CDR1 and CDR2 (germline): SNHLY, FYNNEI. Some clones are missing from TCRdb's copy, which holds only in-frame ones; the method was immunoSEQ multiplex PCR. The sample holds around 50,000 clones, approximately 91% seen once. In the case of this clone: As yet, its antigen is unknown.

The specimen was CD4+ or CD8+ T cells sorted from blood, collected in a trial of the OX40 agonist ivuxolimab. The V gene is TRBV2, the J gene TRBJ2-3, with 10 bases that match TRBD2. The TCR sequence derives from an adult with an advanced solid tumor such as melanoma, head and neck, liver or kidney cancer. CDR3 sequence: CASRTSGRTDTQYF. The CDR3 coding sequence is TGTGCCAGCCGGACTAGCGGCCGCACAGATACGCAGTATTTT.